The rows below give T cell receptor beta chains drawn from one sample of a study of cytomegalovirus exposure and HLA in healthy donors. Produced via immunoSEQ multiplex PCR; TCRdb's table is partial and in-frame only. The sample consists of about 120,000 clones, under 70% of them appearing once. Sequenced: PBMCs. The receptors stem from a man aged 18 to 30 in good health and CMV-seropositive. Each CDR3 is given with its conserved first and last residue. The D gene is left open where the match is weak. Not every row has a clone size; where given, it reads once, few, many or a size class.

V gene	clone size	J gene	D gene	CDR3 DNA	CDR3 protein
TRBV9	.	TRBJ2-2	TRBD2	TGTGCCAGCAGCCCCCCGGCCAGCGGGGGGGTGAACACCGGGGAGCTGTTTTTT	CASSPPASGGVNTGELFF
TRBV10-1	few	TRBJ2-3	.	TGCGCCAGCGGGCAGGGTTTAACGCAGTATTTT	CASGQGLTQYF
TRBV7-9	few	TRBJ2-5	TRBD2	TGTGCCAGCAGCGGTAGCGGGTTCCAAGAGACCCAGTACTTC	CASSGSGFQETQYF
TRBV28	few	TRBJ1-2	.	TGTGCCAGCAGTTTATATACCGGGGGCTACACCTTC	CASSLYTGGYTF
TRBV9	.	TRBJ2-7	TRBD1	TGTGCCAGCAGCGCAGACAGGGGGCAGGCCGAGCAGTACTTC	CASSADRGQAEQYF
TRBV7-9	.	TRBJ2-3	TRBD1	TGTGCCAGCAGCAGCCGGGACAGGGGCCCCACAGATACGCAGTATTTT	CASSSRDRGPTDTQYF
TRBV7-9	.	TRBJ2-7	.	TGTGCCAGCAGCCAAGGGGGGACTACCTACGAGCAGTACTTC	CASSQGGTTYEQYF
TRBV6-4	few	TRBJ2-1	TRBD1	TGTGCCAGCAGTGCAGGGGGCGCGGGTTACAATGAGCAGTTCTTC	CASSAGGAGYNEQFF
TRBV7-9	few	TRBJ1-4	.	TGTGCCAGCAGCTTATCCCTCGGTGAAAAACTGTTTTTT	CASSLSLGEKLFF
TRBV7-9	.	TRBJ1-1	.	TGTGCCAGCAGCTTAGTCATGAACACTGAAGCTTTCTTT	CASSLVMNTEAFF
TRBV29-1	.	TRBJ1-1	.	TGCAGCGTAGTCCCGGGGGGCACTGAAGCTTTCTTT	CSVVPGGTEAFF
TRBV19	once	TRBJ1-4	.	TGTGCCAGTAGTATTGGGGGGGCGAGGGAAAAACTGTTTTTT	CASSIGGAREKLFF
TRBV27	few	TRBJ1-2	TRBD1	TGTGCCAGCAGCCTTCTTTGGGACAGGGGGCGGAGTGGCTACACCTTC	CASSLLWDRGRSGYTF
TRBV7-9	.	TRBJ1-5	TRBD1	TGTGCCAGCAGCTTAGGGGGGACAGGGGCAAGCAATCAGCCCCAGCATTTT	CASSLGGTGASNQPQHF
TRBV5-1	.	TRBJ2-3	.	TGCGCCAGCAGTCATAGTGGAGATACGCAGTATTTT	CASSHSGDTQYF
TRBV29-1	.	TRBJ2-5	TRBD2	TGCAGCGTCTTAGCGGGGGAAGAGACTCAGTACTTC	CSVLAGEETQYF
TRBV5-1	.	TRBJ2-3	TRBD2	TGCGCCAGCAGCTTCGGGGGAGGGGATACGCAGTATTTT	CASSFGGGDTQYF
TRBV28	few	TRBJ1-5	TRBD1	TGTGCCAGCAGCTTTCAGGGGGTCAGCAATCAGCCCCAGCATTTT	CASSFQGVSNQPQHF
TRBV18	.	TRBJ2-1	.	TGTGCCAGCTCAGCACAGGGAGGTGGCGAGCAGTTCTTC	CASSAQGGGEQFF
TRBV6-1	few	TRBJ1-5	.	TGTGCCAGCAGTCGGGAACGCAATCAGCCCCAGCATTTT	CASSRERNQPQHF
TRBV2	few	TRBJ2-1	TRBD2	TGTGCCAGCAGTGAAGTGGCTAGCGGGGGGAGGAGCTCCTACAATGAGCAGTTCTTC	CASSEVASGGRSSYNEQFF
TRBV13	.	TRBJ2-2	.	TGTGCCAGCAGCTTAGGTGGCAACACCGGGGAGCTGTTTTTT	CASSLGGNTGELFF
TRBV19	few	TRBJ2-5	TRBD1	TGTGCCAGTCGGGCAGGGGGCACAGAGACCCAGTACTTC	CASRAGGTETQYF
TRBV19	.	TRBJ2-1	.	TGTGCCAGTAGTACCGACGGAGGGAGATACAATGAGCAGTTCTTC	CASSTDGGRYNEQFF
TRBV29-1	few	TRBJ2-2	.	TGCAGCGCCCCCCAGGGGAACACCGGGGAGCTGTTTTTT	CSAPQGNTGELFF
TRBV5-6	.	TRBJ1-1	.	TGTGCCAGCAGCCTTCCCGGTATGAACACTGAAGCTTTCTTT	CASSLPGMNTEAFF
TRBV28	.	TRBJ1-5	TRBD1	TGTGCCAGCAGTTTGGGACAGGGCCGACAGCCCCAGCATTTT	CASSLGQGRQPQHF
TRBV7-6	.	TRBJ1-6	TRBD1	TGTGCCAGCAGCTCAGGACAGGCTTCACCCCTCCACTTT	CASSSGQASPLHF
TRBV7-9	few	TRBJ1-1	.	TGTGCCAGCAGCTTAGCGCGGGGAACTGAAGCTTTCTTT	CASSLARGTEAFF
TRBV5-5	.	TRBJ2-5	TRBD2	TGTGCCAGCAGCTTGGAACTAGCGGGGGGGCCCGGAGAGACCCAGTACTTC	CASSLELAGGPGETQYF